A single sample gave rise to the 19 T cell receptor beta chains below, sequenced in a study of cytomegalovirus exposure and HLA in healthy donors. The study ran its PCR with 60 Vbeta and 13 Jbeta primers. TCRdb's table, derived via immunoSEQ multiplex PCR, lists solely in-frame clones and lacks some. The sample has about 160,000 clones; approximately 75% are singletons. Sequenced material: PBMCs. These receptors all stem from a woman younger than 35 in good health and CMV-seronegative.

The CDR3 loop reads CASSPEYRASTGELFF. CDR3 coding DNA: TGTGCCAGCAGCCCCGAATACAGGGCTAGCACCGGGGAGCTGTTTTTT. The genes are TRBV13 and TRBJ2-2; possibly TRBD1 for D (6 bases). Germline V gives CDR1 PRHDT, CDR2 FYEKMQ (reference sequence). The CDR3 loop spans 16 amino acids. The V gene lost 5 bases and the J gene lost 4 bases, with 17 bases spanning the gap.

The genes are TRBV5-1 and TRBJ1-2; 7 bases agree with TRBD1. The CDR3 is made up of 15 amino acids. The germline V gene encodes CDR1 SGHRS and CDR2 YFSETQ. The ends lost 0 bases at V and 5 bases at J; junction bases unmatched: 7. CDR3 DNA sequence: TGCGCCAGCAGCTTGGCTGCCGGGACAGAGTATGGCTACACCTTC. Translating it yields CASSLAAGTEYGYTF.

J is TRBJ2-2 and V is TRBV30; 8 positions match TRBD1. V gave up 3 bases and J gave up 5 bases; unmatched junction bases: 14. Germline CDR1 and CDR2: GTSNPN and SVGIG (reference sequence). There are 17 residues in the CDR3. The CDR3 DNA reads as TGTGCCTGGAGGGAGGACAGGGTAGGGCTTCGAACCGGGGAGCTGTTTTTT. Residues: CAWREDRVGLRTGELFF.

The chain combines TRBV9 with TRBJ2-3; possible D gene TRBD2, 7 bases. Germline assignment: CDR1 SGDLS and CDR2 YYNGEE. V dropped 0 bases and J dropped 3 bases, with 20 bases sitting between them. The CDR3 length is 18 residues. The CDR3 is CASSVGARWGGSTDTQYF. The CDR3 nucleotides read TGTGCCAGCAGCGTAGGGGCCAGGTGGGGGGGCTCAACAGATACGCAGTATTTT.

The rearrangement links TRBV4-1 to TRBJ1-4; possibly TRBD1 for D (6 bases). V was cut by 2 bases and J by 5 bases, with 9 bases left in between. From germline, CDR1 is MGHRA and CDR2 YSYEKL. CDR3 size: 14 residues. CDR3 in amino acids: CASSQPGQNEKLFF. The CDR3 DNA is TGCGCCAGCAGCCAACCTGGACAGAATGAAAAACTGTTTTTT.

This clone was detected only once. The chain carries TRBV10-1 and TRBJ2-2; 9 bases are a match to TRBD2. With V trimmed by 0 bases and J by 6 bases, 2 bases remained unmatched. There are 15 residues in the CDR3. In germline, CDR1 is WNHNN, CDR2 SYGVQD (reference sequence). CDR3: CASSESSSGAGELFF. In DNA form, the CDR3 reads TGCGCCAGCAGTGAGTCGTCTAGCGGGGCCGGGGAGCTGTTTTTT.

The sample holds one count of this clone. The junction departs from germline at one end; a sequencing error may be responsible. The genes are TRBV7-8 and TRBJ2-1; 9 bases align to TRBD2. Per the germline V gene, CDR1 is SGHVS and CDR2 is FQNEAQ. The length of the CDR3 is 15 residues. CDR3 in DNA: TGTGCCAGCAGGGTTAGCGGGGGCGCCTATAATGAGCAGTTCTTC. Its translation is CASRVSGGAYNEQFF.

The chain employs TRBV6-1 and TRBJ1-2; D is unresolved. V lost 2 bases and J 4 bases, leaving 8 bases between the germline ends. Germline values: CDR1 MNHNS, CDR2 SASEGT. CDR3 size: 13 residues. CDR3 DNA: TGTGCCAGCAGTGAAAACAGCAGCTATGGCTACACCTTC. Protein product: CASSENSSYGYTF.

This clone was counted once. This chain joins TRBV13 and TRBJ2-7; 7 bases fit TRBD2. V gave up 0 bases and J gave up 2 bases; unmatched junction bases: 10. In germline, CDR1 is PRHDT, CDR2 FYEKMQ (reference sequence). CDR3 length equals 17 residues. The DNA for the CDR3 is TGTGCCAGCAGCTTAGGCCTTGGCGGGAGTAGCCCCTACGAGCAGTACTTC. Translating gives CASSLGLGGSSPYEQYF.

The V and J genes are TRBV27 and TRBJ2-1; 9 positions agree with TRBD2. This CDR3 spans 16 amino acids. The trim removed 5 bases at V and 4 bases at J, leaving 9 bases unmatched. Germline CDR1 reads MNHEY; CDR2 reads SMNVEV (reference sequence). The CDR3 DNA reads TGTGCCAGCAGTCGACGTAGCGGGAGAGGGTACAATGAGCAGTTCTTC. Translated, it gives CASSRRSGRGYNEQFF.

The rearrangement joins TRBV4-2 to TRBJ2-6, with a possible D match to TRBD1 (6 bases). The CDR3 is 18 residues long. CDR1 and CDR2 from the germline V gene are LGHNA and YNFKEQ. V was trimmed by 4 bases and J by 0 bases, leaving 16 bases between them. The CDR3 DNA follows: TGTGCCAGCAGCCCCCAAGGGACACTATACTCTGGGGCCAACGTCCTGACTTTC. It yields the protein CASSPQGTLYSGANVLTF.

This sequence joins TRBV6-5 and TRBJ2-3; 8 nucleotides line up with TRBD1. The CDR3 loop spans 15 amino acids. The germline V gene encodes CDR1 MNHEY and CDR2 SVGAGI. The ends lost 2 bases at V and 5 bases at J; junction bases unmatched: 6. CDR3 DNA sequence: TGTGCCAGCAGTTACCGGACAGGGTACGGAGATACGCAGTATTTT. Translated, it gives CASSYRTGYGDTQYF.

This chain connects TRBV28 to TRBJ1-1, with a possible D match to TRBD1 (5 bases). CDR1 is MDHEN and CDR2 is SYDVKM in the germline V gene. Trimming pared 3 bases from V and 11 bases from J, leaving 13 bases between. CDR3 length: 12 residues. The CDR3 reads CASSLGGFHAFF. The CDR3 coding sequence is TGTGCCAGCAGTTTGGGGGGGTTTCATGCTTTCTTT.

CDR3 DNA sequence: TGTGCCTGGAGTGTAGGCAGGGCAACTGATGGCTACACCTTC. Residues: CAWSVGRATDGYTF. The V call is TRBV30, the J call TRBJ1-2; D is possibly TRBD1 (5 bases). This CDR3 contains 14 residues. V was trimmed by 0 bases and J by 6 bases, leaving 14 bases between them. Germline V lookup: CDR1 GTSNPN, CDR2 SVGIG (reference sequence). Filled out from reference TRBV30 and TRBJ1-2, the complete variable domain reads SQTIHQWPATLVQPVGSPLSLECTVEGTSNPNLYWYRQAAGRGLQLLFYSVGIGQISSEVPQNLSASRPQDRQFILSSKKLLLSDSGFYLCAWSVGRATDGYTFGSGTRLTVV.

The chain is built from TRBV6-6 and TRBJ2-1; 9 bases fit TRBD1. Germline CDR1 reads MNHNY; CDR2 reads SVGAGI (reference sequence). The CDR3 is made up of 14 amino acids. With V trimmed by 4 bases and J by 9 bases, 7 bases remained unmatched. CDR3 DNA: TGTGCCAGCAGTTCCCGGGGGACAGGGTTTGAGCAGTTCTTC. It codes for CASSSRGTGFEQFF.

Comment on this clone: Other nucleotide sequences in the sample specify the same CDR3. The rearrangement uses TRBV30 and TRBJ1-3; D gene ambiguous. The germline V gene has CDR1 GTSNPN and CDR2 SVGIG (reference sequence). The V and J ends lost 1 base and 4 bases respectively, with 11 bases between them. The CDR3 has 14 residues. The CDR3 region has the DNA TGTGCCTGGAGTGAATGGCTCGCCGGAAACACCATATATTTT. This gives the protein CAWSEWLAGNTIYF. Drawing the rest from reference TRBV30 and TRBJ1-3, the complete variable domain is SQTIHQWPATLVQPVGSPLSLECTVEGTSNPNLYWYRQAAGRGLQLLFYSVGIGQISSEVPQNLSASRPQDRQFILSSKKLLLSDSGFYLCAWSEWLAGNTIYFGEGSWLTVV.

This clone was recorded only once. This chain connects TRBV9 to TRBJ1-4, with 7 bases identical to TRBD1. Germline CDR1 SGDLS, CDR2 YYNGEE. CDR3 length equals 16 residues. Trimming at V came to 3 bases and at J to 0 bases, leaving 5 bases not matched to a gene. The DNA for the CDR3 is TGTGCCAGCAGCGGACAGGGTCGGGCAACTAATGAAAAACTGTTTTTT. The encoded protein is CASSGQGRATNEKLFF.

This sequence joins TRBV6-1 and TRBJ2-3; tentative D call: TRBD1 (6 bases). The V end lost 2 bases, the J end lost 6 bases, and 21 bases lay between the germline ends. Germline loops: CDR1 MNHNS, CDR2 SASEGT. This CDR3 is built from 17 residues. CDR3 in DNA: TGTGCCAGCAGTGAAACCAGGACAGTAATACTAAGGGATACGCAGTATTTT. Translated, it gives CASSETRTVILRDTQYF.

The rearrangement uses TRBV18 and TRBJ2-7; the match to TRBD2 covers 7 bases. Losses at the gene ends were 4 bases for V and 5 bases for J; bases not matched to a gene: 8. The germline CDR1 and CDR2 sequences are KGHSH and LQKENI. The CDR3 is 14 amino acids. In DNA form, the CDR3 reads TGTGCCAGCTCACAGGGACTACAGAAGAACGAGCAGTACTTC. Translating it yields CASSQGLQKNEQYF.